The T cell receptor (beta chain) under discussion was sequenced for a study of T cells in Graves' hyperthyroidism and ophthalmopathy. Study in general: Before any treatment, at initial diagnosis, peripheral blood was collected.

Regarding this clonotype: The antigen is undetermined. A read error may explain this, as a much larger clone is one base away.

The ends were cut back, 0 bases at V and 4 bases at J, with 11 bases in the middle. The CDR3 is 14 residues long. The V gene's germline CDR1 is SGDLS and CDR2 YYNGEE. Researchers took RNA transcripts and amplified the TCR beta CDR3 regions from them. A first-round RT-PCR of the TCR CDR3 used the HTBI primer set. TCRdb re-called the multiplex PCR reads with MiXCR, one entry per CDR3 protein. This table holds a few hundred thousand distinct CDR3 sequences, approximately 12% found once. Study results and caveats: Before onset, by a median of approximately 6.8 months, the model predicted ophthalmopathy.

The sample taken for sequencing was blood. The source is a man younger than 40 with Graves' hyperthyroidism that later progressed to Graves' ophthalmopathy. The chain recombines TRBV9 with TRBJ2-7, with D tentatively TRBD1 (7 bases). CDR3 sequence reads: CASSVGRGEYEQYF. The CDR3 DNA is TGTGCCAGCAGCGTAGGCAGGGGGGAGTACGAGCAGTACTTC.